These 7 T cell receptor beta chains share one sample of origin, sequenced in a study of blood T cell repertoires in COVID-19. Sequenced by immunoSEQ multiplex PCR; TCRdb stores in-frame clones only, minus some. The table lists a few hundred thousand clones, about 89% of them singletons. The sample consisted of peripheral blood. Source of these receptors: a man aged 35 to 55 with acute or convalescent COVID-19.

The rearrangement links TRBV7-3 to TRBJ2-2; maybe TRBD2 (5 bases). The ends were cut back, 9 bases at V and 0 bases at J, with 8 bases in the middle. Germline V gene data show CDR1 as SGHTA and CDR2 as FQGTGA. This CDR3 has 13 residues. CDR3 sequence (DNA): TGTGCCAGAGCGGAAGCGAACACCGGGGAGCTGTTTTTT. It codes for CARAEANTGELFF.

The CDR3 coding sequence is TGTGCCAGCATGACTAGCGGGCGGGATGTACAGTTCTTC. Translation gives CASMTSGRDVQFF. The chain has TRBV2 and TRBJ2-1, with 10 bases matching TRBD2. CDR3 length: 13 amino acids. From germline, CDR1 is SNHLY and CDR2 FYNNEI. The J segment lost 13 bases and the V segment lost 7 bases, leaving 10 bases of the junction unmatched.

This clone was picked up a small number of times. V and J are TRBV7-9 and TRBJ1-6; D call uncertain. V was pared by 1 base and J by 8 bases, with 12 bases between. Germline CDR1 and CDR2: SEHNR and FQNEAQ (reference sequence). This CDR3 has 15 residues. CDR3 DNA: TGTGCCAGCAGCTTAGGAGGGATAACCTATTCACCCCTCCACTTT. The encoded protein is CASSLGGITYSPLHF.

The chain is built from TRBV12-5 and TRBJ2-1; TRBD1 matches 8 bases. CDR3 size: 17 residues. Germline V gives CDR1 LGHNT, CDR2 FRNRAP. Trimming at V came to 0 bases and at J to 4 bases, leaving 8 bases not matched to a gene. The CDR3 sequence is CASGLVRQGALYNEQFF. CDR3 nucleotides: TGTGCTAGTGGTTTGGTAAGGCAGGGGGCTTTGTACAATGAGCAGTTCTTC.

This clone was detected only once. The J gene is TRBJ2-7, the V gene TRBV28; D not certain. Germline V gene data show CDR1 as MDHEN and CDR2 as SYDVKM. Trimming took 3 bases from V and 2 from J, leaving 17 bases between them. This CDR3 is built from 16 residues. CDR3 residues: CASSFLSHQTAYEQYF. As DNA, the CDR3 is TGTGCCAGCAGTTTTTTGTCGCACCAAACTGCCTACGAGCAGTACTTC.

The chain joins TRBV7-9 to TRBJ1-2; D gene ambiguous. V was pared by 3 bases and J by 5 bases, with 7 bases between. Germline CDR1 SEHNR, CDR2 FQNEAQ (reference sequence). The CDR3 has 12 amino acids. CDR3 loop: CASSFGRYGYTF. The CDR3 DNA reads TGTGCCAGCAGCTTCGGTCGTTATGGCTACACCTTC.

The DNA for the CDR3 is TGTGCCAGCAGCTTGAATGGGGGGAAGGAGACCCAGTACTTC. Encoded protein: CASSLNGGKETQYF. The chain joins TRBV5-6 to TRBJ2-5, with a weak D call TRBD2 (6 bases). Germline loops: CDR1 SGHDT, CDR2 YYEEEE. V was clipped by 1 base and J by 5 bases, with 12 bases between them. The CDR3 loop spans 14 amino acids. The complete variable domain, with remaining parts taken from reference TRBV5-6 and TRBJ2-5, reads DAGVTQSPTHLIKTRGQQVTLRCSPKSGHDTVSWYQQALGQGPQFIFQYYEEEERQRGNFPDRFSGHQFPNYSSELNVNALLLGDSALYLCASSLNGGKETQYFGPGTRLLVL.